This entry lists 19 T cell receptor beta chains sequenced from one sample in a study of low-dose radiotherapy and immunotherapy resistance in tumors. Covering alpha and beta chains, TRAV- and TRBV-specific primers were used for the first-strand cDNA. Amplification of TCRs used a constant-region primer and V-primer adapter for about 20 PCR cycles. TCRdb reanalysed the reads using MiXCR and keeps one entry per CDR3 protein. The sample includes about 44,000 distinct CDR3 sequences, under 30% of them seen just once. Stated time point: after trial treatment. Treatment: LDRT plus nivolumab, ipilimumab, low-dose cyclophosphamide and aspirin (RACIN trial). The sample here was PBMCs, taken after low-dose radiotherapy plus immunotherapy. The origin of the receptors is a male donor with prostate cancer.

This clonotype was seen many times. The CDR3 nucleotides are TGCACCCACCTCCCGGGACTAGAATACCAAGAGACCCAGTACTTC. It yields the protein CTHLPGLEYQETQYF. V and J are TRBV29-1 and TRBJ2-5; TRBD2 matches 8 bases. This CDR3 is 15 amino acids long. The germline gives CDR1 SQVTM, CDR2 ANQGSEA.

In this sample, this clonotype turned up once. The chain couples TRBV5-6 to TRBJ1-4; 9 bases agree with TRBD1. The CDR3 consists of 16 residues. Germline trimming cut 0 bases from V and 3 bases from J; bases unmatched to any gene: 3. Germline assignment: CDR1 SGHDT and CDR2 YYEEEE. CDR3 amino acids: CASSLDGTGPNEKLFF. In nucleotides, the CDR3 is TGTGCCAGCAGCTTGGATGGGACAGGGCCTAATGAAAAACTGTTTTTT.

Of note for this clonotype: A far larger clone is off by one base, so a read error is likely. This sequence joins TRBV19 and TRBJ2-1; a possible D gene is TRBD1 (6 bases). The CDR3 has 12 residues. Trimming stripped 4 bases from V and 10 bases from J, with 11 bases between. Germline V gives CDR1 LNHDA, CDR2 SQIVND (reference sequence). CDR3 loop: CASSSGQYEQFF. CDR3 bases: TGTGCCAGTAGTAGTGGACAGTACGAGCAGTTCTTC.

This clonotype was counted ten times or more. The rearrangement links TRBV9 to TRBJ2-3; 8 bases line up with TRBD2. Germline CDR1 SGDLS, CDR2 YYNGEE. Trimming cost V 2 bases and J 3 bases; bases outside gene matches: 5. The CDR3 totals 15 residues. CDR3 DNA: TGTGCCAGCAGCGTTATAGCGGGAAGGACAGATACGCAGTATTTT. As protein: CASSVIAGRTDTQYF.

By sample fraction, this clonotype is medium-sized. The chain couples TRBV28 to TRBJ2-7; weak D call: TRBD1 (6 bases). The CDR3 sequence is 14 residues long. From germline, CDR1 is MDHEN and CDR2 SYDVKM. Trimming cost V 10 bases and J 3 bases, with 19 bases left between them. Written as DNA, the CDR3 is TGTGCCATCACTCCCCAGGGGTCTCACTACGAGCAGTACTTC. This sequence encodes CAITPQGSHYEQYF.

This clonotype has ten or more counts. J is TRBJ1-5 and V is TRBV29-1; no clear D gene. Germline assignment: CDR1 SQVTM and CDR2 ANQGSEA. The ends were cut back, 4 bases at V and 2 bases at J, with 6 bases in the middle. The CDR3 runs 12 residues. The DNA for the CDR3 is TGCAGCGTTGTTACAGGCAATCAGCCCCAGCATTTT. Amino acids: CSVVTGNQPQHF.

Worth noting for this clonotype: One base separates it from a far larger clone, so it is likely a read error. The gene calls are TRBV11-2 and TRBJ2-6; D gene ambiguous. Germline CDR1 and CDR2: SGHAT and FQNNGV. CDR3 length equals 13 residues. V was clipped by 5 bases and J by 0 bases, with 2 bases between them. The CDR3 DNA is TGTGCCAGCAGCCCCTCTGGGGCCAACGTCCTGACTTTC. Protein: CASSPSGANVLTF. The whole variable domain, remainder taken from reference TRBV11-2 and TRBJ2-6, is EAGVAQSPRYKIIEKRQSVAFWCNPISGHATLYWYQQILGQGPKLLIQFQNNGVVDDSQLPKDRFSAERLKGVDSTLKIQPAKLEDSAVYLCASSPSGANVLTFGAGSRLTVL.

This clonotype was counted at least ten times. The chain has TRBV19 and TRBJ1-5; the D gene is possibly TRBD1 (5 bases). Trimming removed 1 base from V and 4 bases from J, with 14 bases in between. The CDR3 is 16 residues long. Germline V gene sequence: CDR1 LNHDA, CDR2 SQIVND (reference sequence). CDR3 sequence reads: CASSIGRGASNQPQHF. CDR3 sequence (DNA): TGTGCCAGTAGTATAGGAAGAGGGGCAAGTAATCAGCCCCAGCATTTT. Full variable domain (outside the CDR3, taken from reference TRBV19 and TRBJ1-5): DGGITQSPKYLFRKEGQNVTLSCEQNLNHDAMYWYRQDPGQGLRLIYYSQIVNDFQKGDIAEGYSVSREKKESFPLTVTSAQKNPTAFYLCASSIGRGASNQPQHFGDGTRLSIL.

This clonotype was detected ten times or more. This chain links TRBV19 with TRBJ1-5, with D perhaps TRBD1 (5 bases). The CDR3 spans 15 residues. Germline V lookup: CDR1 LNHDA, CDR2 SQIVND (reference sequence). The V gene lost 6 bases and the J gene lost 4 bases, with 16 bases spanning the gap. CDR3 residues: CASREGHPRNQPQHF. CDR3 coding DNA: TGTGCCAGTAGGGAAGGACACCCGAGGAATCAGCCCCAGCATTTT.

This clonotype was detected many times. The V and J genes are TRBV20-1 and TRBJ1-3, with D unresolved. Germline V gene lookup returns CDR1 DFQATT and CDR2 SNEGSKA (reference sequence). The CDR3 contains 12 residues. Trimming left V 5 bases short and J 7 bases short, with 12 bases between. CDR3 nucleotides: TGCAGTGCTCTTTTCGAGGGTAACACCATATATTTT. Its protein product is CSALFEGNTIYF.

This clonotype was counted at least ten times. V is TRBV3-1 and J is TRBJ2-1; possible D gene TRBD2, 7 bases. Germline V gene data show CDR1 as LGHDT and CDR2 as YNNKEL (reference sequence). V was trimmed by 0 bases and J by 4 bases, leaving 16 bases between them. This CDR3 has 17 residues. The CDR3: CASSQEWGGRRYNEQFF. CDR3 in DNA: TGTGCCAGCAGCCAAGAGTGGGGGGGCCGGAGATACAATGAGCAGTTCTTC.

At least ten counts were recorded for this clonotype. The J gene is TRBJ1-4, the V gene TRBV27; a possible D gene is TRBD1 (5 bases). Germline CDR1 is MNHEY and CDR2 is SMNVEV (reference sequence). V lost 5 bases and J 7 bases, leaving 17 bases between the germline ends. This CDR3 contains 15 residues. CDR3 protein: CASSLTAGGGEKLFF. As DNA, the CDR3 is TGTGCCAGCAGTCTTACGGCAGGTGGGGGTGAAAAACTGTTTTTT.

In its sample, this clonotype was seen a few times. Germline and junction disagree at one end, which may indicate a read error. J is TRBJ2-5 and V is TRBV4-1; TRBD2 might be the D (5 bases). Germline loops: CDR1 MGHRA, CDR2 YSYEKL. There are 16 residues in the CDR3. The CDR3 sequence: CASSQVGILTSETQYF. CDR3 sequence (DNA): TGTGCCAGCAGCCAAGTCGGGATACTGACTTCGGAGACCCAGTACTTC.

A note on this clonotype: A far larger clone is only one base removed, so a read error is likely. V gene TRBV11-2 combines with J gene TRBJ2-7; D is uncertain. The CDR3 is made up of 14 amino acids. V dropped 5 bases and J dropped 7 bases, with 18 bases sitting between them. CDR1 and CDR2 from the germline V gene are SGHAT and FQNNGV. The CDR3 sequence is CASSPWTAYNEQYF. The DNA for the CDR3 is TGTGCCAGCAGCCCTTGGACGGCCTACAATGAGCAGTACTTC.

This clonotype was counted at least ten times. CDR3 in amino acids: CASSLGQAYTGELFF. CDR3 coding DNA: TGCGCCAGCAGCCTGGGACAGGCATACACCGGGGAGCTGTTTTTT. The rearrangement links TRBV5-1 to TRBJ2-2; 8 bases align to TRBD1. The ends lost 4 bases at V and 3 bases at J; junction bases unmatched: 5. CDR1 is SGHRS and CDR2 is YFSETQ in the germline V gene. CDR3 size: 15 residues.

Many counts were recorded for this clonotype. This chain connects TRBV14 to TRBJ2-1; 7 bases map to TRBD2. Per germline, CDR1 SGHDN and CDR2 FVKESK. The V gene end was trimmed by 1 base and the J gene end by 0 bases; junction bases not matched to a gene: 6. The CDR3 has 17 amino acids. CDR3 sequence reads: CASSQVGGLSSYNEQFF. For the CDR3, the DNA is TGTGCCAGCAGCCAAGTGGGGGGACTATCCTCCTACAATGAGCAGTTCTTC. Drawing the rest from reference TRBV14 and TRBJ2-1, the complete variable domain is EAGVTQFPSHSVIEKGQTVTLRCDPISGHDNLYWYRRVMGKEIKFLLHFVKESKQDESGMPNNRFLAERTGGTYSTLKVQPAELEDSGVYFCASSQVGGLSSYNEQFFGPGTRLTVL.

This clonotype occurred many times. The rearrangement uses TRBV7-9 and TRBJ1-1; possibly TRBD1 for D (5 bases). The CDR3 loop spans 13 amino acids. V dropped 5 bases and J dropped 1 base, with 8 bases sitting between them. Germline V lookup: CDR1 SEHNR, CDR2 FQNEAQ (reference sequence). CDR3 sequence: CASSRTGNTEAFF. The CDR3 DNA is TGTGCCAGCAGCCGAACAGGGAACACTGAAGCTTTCTTT.

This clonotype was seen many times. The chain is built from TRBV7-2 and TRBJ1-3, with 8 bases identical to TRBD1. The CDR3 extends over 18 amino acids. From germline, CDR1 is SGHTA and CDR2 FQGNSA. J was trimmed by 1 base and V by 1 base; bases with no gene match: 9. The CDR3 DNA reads TGTGCCAGCAGCTTAGGGTTCGGCAGGGGGCAATCTGGAAACACCATATATTTT. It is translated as CASSLGFGRGQSGNTIYF.

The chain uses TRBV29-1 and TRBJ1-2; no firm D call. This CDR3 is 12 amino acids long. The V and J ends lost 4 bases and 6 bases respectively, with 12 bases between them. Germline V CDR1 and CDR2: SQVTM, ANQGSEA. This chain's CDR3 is CSVVNGRDGYTF. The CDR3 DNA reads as TGCAGCGTTGTTAACGGGAGGGATGGCTACACCTTC.